The clone carrying this T cell receptor beta chain was observed many times. This CDR3 comprises 14 residues. Per the germline V gene, CDR1 is SGHVS and CDR2 is FQNEAQ. Trimming took 0 bases from V and 10 from J, leaving 13 bases between them. This sample was included in a study of T cells in Graves' hyperthyroidism and ophthalmopathy. Amplification yielded TCR beta CDR3 regions, with RNA transcripts as the source. The HTBI primer set drove a first-round RT-PCR of the TCR CDR3. TCRdb reprocessed the multiplex PCR reads via MiXCR and lists one record per CDR3 protein. The sample shows some 370,000 distinct CDR3 sequences, about a sixth of them seen only once.

The J gene is TRBJ2-1, the V gene TRBV7-8, with D hard to call. The receptor was isolated from a woman in her 30s with Graves' hyperthyroidism that later progressed to Graves' ophthalmopathy. The material sequenced was blood. For the CDR3, the DNA is TGTGCCAGCAGCTTAGCCTGGGTAGCTCGGGAGCAGTTCTTC. This sequence encodes CASSLAWVAREQFF.